This passage covers 24 T cell receptor beta chains from one sample sequenced in a study of T-cell memory formation after mild COVID-19. A single record per CDR3 protein comes from TCRdb applying MiXCR to the 5' RACE reads. There are fewer than 400,000 distinct CDR3 sequences in the sample; approximately 15% occur only once, and roughly 21% lies in the top ten. Sequencing was done on a sample of PBMCs or a T cell subset sorted from them (not recorded which). These receptors all stem from a man between 18 and 29 years old who had mild COVID-19 (a few samples of this study predate the infection). Cell type and time point are not known.

This CDR3 is CASSLSFRPAGNTIYF. CDR3 sequence (DNA): TGTGCCAGCAGTTTATCGTTCAGGCCGGCTGGAAACACCATATATTTT. The V gene is TRBV27, the J gene TRBJ1-3, with D unclear. The CDR3 totals 16 residues. V was shortened by 0 bases and J by 2 bases, with 11 bases between the two germline ends. The V gene's germline CDR1 is MNHEY and CDR2 SMNVEV (reference sequence).

The sample holds a few counts of this clonotype. The genes are TRBV11-2 and TRBJ2-1; TRBD2 matches at 7 bases. The junction had 4 bases not matched to a gene; V was cut back by 4 bases and J by 1 base. CDR1 is SGHAT, CDR2 FQNNGV, per germline. The CDR3 totals 15 residues. The CDR3 loop is CASSSLGGSYNEQFF. The CDR3 nucleotides are TGTGCCAGCAGCTCCCTCGGGGGGTCCTACAATGAGCAGTTCTTC.

This clonotype turned up a few times. The J gene is TRBJ2-3, the V gene TRBV10-3; D might be TRBD2 (6 bases). Germline CDR1 reads ENHRY; CDR2 reads SYGVKD. This CDR3 contains 13 residues. Trimming shortened V by 6 bases and J by 6 bases, and 13 bases separated the two germline ends. The CDR3 coding sequence is TGTGCCATCAGGGAGGGACCCGGGGATACGCAGTATTTT. Translating gives CAIREGPGDTQYF.

The V gene is TRBV10-3, the J gene TRBJ2-3; TRBD2 agrees at 8 bases. Germline V gene data show CDR1 as ENHRY and CDR2 as SYGVKD. V lost 10 bases to trimming and J lost 5 bases; unmatched junction nucleotides: 11. The CDR3 has 14 residues. CDR3 nucleotide sequence: TGTGCCAGCGGGGGGACCCGGGTGGGAGATACGCAGTATTTT. This sequence encodes CASGGTRVGDTQYF.

This clonotype was picked up a small number of times. V gene TRBV6-5 combines with J gene TRBJ1-2; D may be TRBD1 (5 bases). Germline V gene sequence: CDR1 MNHEY, CDR2 SVGAGI. The CDR3 length is 14 residues. Deletions cut 5 bases from V and 4 bases from J, with 14 bases between. In DNA form, the CDR3 reads TGTGCCAGCAGTGCCTGGGGGGGGGGCTATGGCTACACCTTC. Protein sequence: CASSAWGGGYGYTF.

The CDR3 spells CSVATGASGEQYV. CDR3 DNA: TGCAGCGTCGCGACAGGGGCGAGTGGCGAGCAGTACGTC. V and J are TRBV29-1 and TRBJ2-7, with 8 bases lining up with TRBD1. The CDR3 runs 13 residues. The V gene end was trimmed by 6 bases and the J gene end by 6 bases; junction bases not matched to a gene: 10. The V gene's germline CDR1 is SQVTM and CDR2 ANQGSEA.

The sample holds a few counts of this clonotype. The CDR3 here is CASTRGRTNEKLFF. DNA for the CDR3: TGTGCCAGCACCAGAGGGAGGACTAATGAAAAACTGTTTTTT. The chain has TRBV7-2 and TRBJ1-4, with D hard to call. The V gene's germline CDR1 is SGHTA and CDR2 FQGNSA. The CDR3 has 14 residues. Trimming pared 7 bases from V and 2 bases from J, leaving 11 bases between.

The chain carries TRBV10-3 and TRBJ1-5; D is uncertain. Germline V CDR1 and CDR2: ENHRY, SYGVKD. The V gene lost 0 bases and the J gene lost 2 bases, with 17 bases spanning the gap. This CDR3 is built from 18 residues. The CDR3, as DNA: TGTGCCATCAGTGAGTCGAAAATCGGGGTCACTGGCAATCAGCCCCAGCATTTT. As protein: CAISESKIGVTGNQPQHF.

This clonotype was observed a few times. The genes are TRBV6-2 or TRBV6-3 and TRBJ2-4, with a tentative D call TRBD2 (6 bases). Deletions cut 4 bases from V and 8 bases from J, with 15 bases between. The length of the CDR3 is 14 residues. Germline V CDR1 and CDR2: MNHEY, SVGEGT. DNA for the CDR3: TGTGCCAGCAGTTTGTCGGGTCAGCGGGACATTCAGTACTTC. This gives the protein CASSLSGQRDIQYF.

This clonotype was counted between two and nine times. V usage is TRBV30 and J usage is TRBJ2-1; 10 bases are a match to TRBD1. The CDR3 has 15 residues. V lost 7 bases and J lost 5; bases outside the gene matches: 11. CDR1 and CDR2 (germline): GTSNPN, SVGIG (reference sequence). CDR3: CASSPGQGVHNEQFF. The CDR3 nucleotides read TGTGCCTCCTCCCCCGGACAGGGGGTCCACAATGAGCAGTTCTTC.

J is TRBJ1-3 and V is TRBV12-3 or TRBV12-4; no reliable D call. The CDR3 covers 17 residues. V lost 7 bases to trimming and J lost 0 bases, with 19 bases between them. CDR3: CASTPPSFPRSGNTIYF. CDR3 DNA sequence: TGTGCCAGCACCCCCCCCAGTTTTCCTCGCTCTGGAAACACCATATATTTT.

In nucleotides, the CDR3 is TGTGCCAGCAGCCCGGGACAGACCTCACCCCTCCACTTT. This sequence encodes CASSPGQTSPLHF. The V and J genes are TRBV7-3 and TRBJ1-6, with 7 bases matching TRBD1. The CDR3 is 13 amino acids. The junction had 5 bases not matched to a gene; V was cut back by 5 bases and J by 10 bases. Germline-derived CDR1 and CDR2 are SGHTA and FQGTGA.

This clonotype was seen a handful of times. The V and J genes are TRBV29-1 and TRBJ2-2; 8 nucleotides match TRBD1. Losses at the gene ends were 5 bases for V and 4 bases for J; bases not matched to a gene: 6. Germline V gene data show CDR1 as SQVTM and CDR2 as ANQGSEA. The CDR3 totals 14 residues. CDR3 region: CSVRTGSGTGELFF. DNA of the CDR3: TGCAGCGTTAGGACAGGGTCGGGCACCGGGGAGCTGTTTTTT.

The genes are TRBV12-5 and TRBJ2-5; 7 bases are shared with TRBD1. The CDR3 extends over 13 amino acids. Germline CDR1 and CDR2: LGHNT and FRNRAP. With 6 bases clipped from V and 4 bases from J, the junction kept 5 bases outside the gene matches. The CDR3 loop is CASGRQGAETQYF. CDR3 DNA sequence: TGTGCTAGTGGCCGACAGGGCGCAGAGACCCAGTACTTC.

This clonotype was observed a few times. This sequence joins TRBV11-3 and TRBJ2-5; possible D gene TRBD1, 5 bases. The ends were cut back, 5 bases at V and 5 bases at J, with 15 bases in the middle. CDR3 length: 14 residues. CDR1 and CDR2 from the germline V gene are SGHNT and YENEEA. The DNA for the CDR3 is TGTGCCAGCAGCCAGAAGGGGCCGAGGGAGACCCAGTACTTC. The encoded protein is CASSQKGPRETQYF.

V and J are TRBV18 and TRBJ2-3, with 7 bases matching TRBD2. Per germline, CDR1 KGHSH and CDR2 LQKENI. CDR3 length: 15 residues. With 3 bases clipped from V and 1 base from J, the junction kept 4 bases outside the gene matches. CDR3 region: CASSPAGLRTDTQYF. The CDR3 coding sequence is TGTGCCAGCTCACCCGCGGGACTACGCACAGATACGCAGTATTTT.

This chain connects TRBV2 to TRBJ2-5; TRBD2 is a possible D gene (6 bases). From germline, CDR1 is SNHLY and CDR2 FYNNEI. This CDR3 comprises 14 residues. Trimming pared 8 bases from V and 2 bases from J, leaving 15 bases between. The CDR3 DNA reads TGTGCCAGCGGGGGGACCACGAGGCAAGAGACCCAGTACTTC. Translated: CASGGTTRQETQYF.

The gene calls are TRBV4-2 and TRBJ1-2, with D possibly matching TRBD1 (5 bases). V lost 0 bases and J lost 0, with 14 bases in between. The CDR3 has 17 residues. Per the germline V gene, CDR1 is LGHNA and CDR2 is YNFKEQ. The CDR3 region is CASSQDRGGSSNYGYTF. CDR3 coding DNA: TGTGCCAGCAGCCAAGATAGGGGTGGGAGCTCTAACTATGGCTACACCTTC.

This chain links TRBV7-2 with TRBJ1-6; D is ambiguous. CDR1 SGHTA and CDR2 FQGNSA come from the germline V gene. Trimming took off 2 bases at V and 11 bases at J, with 13 bases between the two ends. The CDR3 loop spans 14 amino acids. This CDR3 reads CASSLYGPRAPLHF. The CDR3 region has the DNA TGTGCCAGCAGCTTATACGGGCCCCGGGCACCCCTCCACTTT.

This clonotype was counted only a few times. This chain joins TRBV29-1 and TRBJ1-1, with D possibly TRBD1 on 5 matching bases. Trimming took 3 bases from V and 6 from J, leaving 14 bases between them. The CDR3 has 13 residues. Germline lookup yields CDR1 SQVTM and CDR2 ANQGSEA. The DNA of the CDR3 is TGCAGCGTTGAGGAACCAGGGAGGCCTGAAGCTTTCTTT. It encodes CSVEEPGRPEAFF.

This clonotype was recorded many times. The chain couples TRBV7-2 to TRBJ1-1; D not resolved. The germline V gene encodes CDR1 SGHTA and CDR2 FQGNSA. V dropped 2 bases and J dropped 1 base, with 8 bases sitting between them. This CDR3 region has 14 residues. The CDR3 DNA reads TGTGCCAGCAGCTTAAGCCGGTGGAACACTGAAGCTTTCTTT. The encoded protein is CASSLSRWNTEAFF.

This clonotype has just a few counts. The J gene is TRBJ2-3, the V gene TRBV28; 11 nucleotides agree with TRBD1. The CDR3 is 15 amino acids. In germline, CDR1 is MDHEN, CDR2 SYDVKM. After removal of 6 bases from V and 2 bases from J, the junction contained 4 bases not matched to a gene. This CDR3 reads CASRRTGGFTDTQYF. CDR3 in DNA: TGTGCCAGCAGAAGGACAGGGGGCTTCACAGATACGCAGTATTTT.

This clonotype has a handful of counts. V gene TRBV29-1 combines with J gene TRBJ1-2; 7 bases align to TRBD1. Germline V gives CDR1 SQVTM, CDR2 ANQGSEA. The CDR3 extends over 14 amino acids. After removal of 1 base from V and 4 bases from J, the junction contained 6 bases not matched to a gene. The CDR3 DNA reads TGCAGCGTTGAAGGACAGGGAGGTAGCTATGGCTACACCTTC. Protein sequence: CSVEGQGGSYGYTF.

This clonotype was observed a few times. This chain links TRBV12-3 or TRBV12-4 with TRBJ2-7; 8 bases fit TRBD2. V was pared by 2 bases and J by 0 bases, with 3 bases of the junction left unmatched. CDR3 length equals 15 residues. In DNA form, the CDR3 reads TGTGCCAGCAGTTTATCCCTAGCGGGCTCCTACGAGCAGTACGTC. Its translation is CASSLSLAGSYEQYV.